Given below is one T cell receptor beta chain in context. This sample was included in a study of beta chain features in type 1 diabetes. Expressed TCRB transcripts were sequenced because the isolated RNA had all been reverse transcribed beforehand. Produced via immunoSEQ multiplex PCR; TCRdb's table is partial and in-frame only. The top ten hold approximately 0.65% of the sample, which has roughly 150,000 clones, over 7.5% seen once. CDR1 SGHVS and CDR2 FQNEAQ come from the germline V gene. The CDR3 is 18 amino acids. V was pared by 4 bases and J by 0 bases, with 11 bases of the junction left unmatched.

The TCR was taken from a man between 18 and 29 years old in good health. The V gene is TRBV7-8, the J gene TRBJ2-5, with 10 nucleotides matching TRBD2. The source material was central memory CD4+ T cells from blood. The CDR3 protein is CASSSGGGLATYQETQYF. CDR3 DNA sequence: TGTGCCAGCAGCTCTGGGGGGGGACTAGCGACCTACCAAGAGACCCAGTACTTC.